Listed below are T cell receptor beta chains from one sample, sequenced in a study of human T cells and chemical hapten exposure. From the RACE reads, TCRdb called clonotypes with MiXCR, one entry per CDR3 protein. Among just under 60,000 distinct CDR3 sequences listed, under 15% were seen once. This material consisted of whole blood, taken in connection with sensitization to the hapten diphenylcyclopropenone (DPC). The receptors were gathered from a man younger than 45 with alopecia areata. Some clones in this sample may be carry-over from other donors' samples. The CDR3 runs from the conserved cysteine through the conserved F or W. A row's size may be missing; if present it is once, few, many or a size class.

j_call clone_size v_call cdr3_aa
TRBJ1-1 many TRBV6-5 CASRGRGANTEAFF
TRBJ1-2 many TRBV30 CAWSGDGEYGYTF
TRBJ2-3 many TRBV27 CASGRGNTQYF
TRBJ2-7 . TRBV6-2/TRBV6-3 CASSPSGVYEQYF
TRBJ1-2 few TRBV3-1 CASSQGLTVANYGYTF
TRBJ2-2 . TRBV7-8 CASSFPGYTGELFF
TRBJ2-6 few TRBV30 CAWMGRTGPSGANVLTF
TRBJ1-6 . TRBV7-2 CASSPQGGTHSPLHF
TRBJ1-5 many TRBV18 CASSPPAQHF
TRBJ2-1 few TRBV29-1 CSVSARQGALDEQFF
TRBJ1-2 . TRBV28 CASSPSYGYTF
TRBJ1-5 many TRBV27 CATGGVGQPQHF
TRBJ1-4 many TRBV29-1 CSVEDRHRSTNEKLFF
TRBJ1-3 . TRBV20-1 CSADPGDGGNTIYF
TRBJ2-1 few TRBV11-1 CASSPGPGNEQFF
TRBJ1-2 many TRBV4-2 CASSQDTGLHYGYTF
TRBJ1-2 many TRBV7-2 CASSLERGNGYTF
TRBJ1-2 . TRBV5-1 CASSWTVEAGYTF
TRBJ2-1 many TRBV6-2/TRBV6-3 CASSPPPGKNEQFF
TRBJ1-5 . TRBV3-1 CASSQAGGESNQPQHF
TRBJ2-7 many TRBV11-2 CASSLTGTATGWYF
TRBJ2-5 many TRBV7-9 CASSTGLAGEETQYF
TRBJ1-4 . TRBV7-2 CASSHGTDEKLFF
TRBJ2-7 many TRBV20-1 CSAGQGRFYEQYF
TRBJ2-7 . TRBV11-2 CASSTPSTGGGYEQYF
TRBJ2-2 . TRBV5-1 CASSQTPADTGELFF